The T cell receptor (beta chain) described here comes from a study of blood T cell repertoires in COVID-19. Study in general: T cells, B-cell-depleted T cells, or PBMCs provided the cDNA or gDNA that served as material.

Patients in Seattle were enrolled during active infection, then followed longitudinally. Here immunoSEQ multiplex PCR was the method, and the copy in TCRdb shows in-frame clones only, minus some. The table lists about 190,000 clones, roughly 81% of them singletons. CDR3 length: 16 residues. Germline V lookup: CDR1 KGHSH, CDR2 LQKENI. Unmatched junction bases numbered 8, after V lost 3 bases and J lost 5 bases. The sequence was collected from a woman over 75 with COVID-19, enrolled during active disease. This chain links TRBV18 with TRBJ2-1; TRBD1 agrees at 9 bases. Specimen: peripheral blood. This CDR3 is CASSPSGGQGNNEQFF. CDR3 nucleotides: TGTGCCAGCTCACCCTCCGGCGGACAGGGGAACAATGAGCAGTTCTTC.